The present TCR beta chain was sequenced within a study of shared clonotypes between healthy human individuals. Study conclusions and caveats: Sampling involved blood alone; tissue repertoires likely differ. Among donors, sharing of clonotypes was expected to be affected by sequencing depth. When compared with the clonotypes that were shared by all four sorted-subset donors, the non-shared clonotypes turned out to have lower generation probabilities.

Trimming stripped 5 bases from V and 3 bases from J, with 13 bases between. In germline, CDR1 is MDHEN, CDR2 SYDVKM. The CDR3 consists of 14 residues. Concerning this clone itself: What it binds is not known.

The table came from immunoSEQ multiplex PCR; TCRdb's copy has only in-frame clones and leaves some out. The table lists some 1,900,000 clones, approximately 94% of them singletons. CD45RO negativity and positive selection for CCR7 defined naive CD8 cells, a population that excluded terminally differentiated effector memory CD45RA+ cells. The chain carries TRBV28 and TRBJ2-5, with TRBD2 as a possible D gene (7 bases). Sequences were obtained from naive CD8+ T cells sorted from blood. This TCR was recovered from a man between 18 and 29 years old in good health. The CDR3 sequence: CASSPWGGKETQYF. DNA for the CDR3: TGTGCCAGCAGTCCTTGGGGGGGCAAAGAGACCCAGTACTTC.